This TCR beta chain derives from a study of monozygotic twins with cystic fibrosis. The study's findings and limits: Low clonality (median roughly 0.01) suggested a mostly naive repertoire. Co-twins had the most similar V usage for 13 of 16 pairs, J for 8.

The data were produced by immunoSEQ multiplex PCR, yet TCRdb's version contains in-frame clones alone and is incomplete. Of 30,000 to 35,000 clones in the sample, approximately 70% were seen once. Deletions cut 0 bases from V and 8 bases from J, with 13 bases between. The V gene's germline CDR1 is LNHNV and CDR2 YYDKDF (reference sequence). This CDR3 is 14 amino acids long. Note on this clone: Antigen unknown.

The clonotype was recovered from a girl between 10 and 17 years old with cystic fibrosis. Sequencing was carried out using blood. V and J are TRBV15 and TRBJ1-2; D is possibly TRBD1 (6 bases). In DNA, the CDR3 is TGTGCCACCAGCAGAGATGGGGGGCGCGAGGGCTACACCTTC. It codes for CATSRDGGREGYTF.